This TCR beta chain appears in the sequencing data of a study of technical replicates of blood from a handful of donors. This clone showed up just a few times. Sequenced by immunoSEQ multiplex PCR; TCRdb stores in-frame clones only, minus some. Of approximately 73,000 clones in the sample, around 92% are singletons; the top ten hold roughly 0.36%. The receptor was derived from a human donor in good health. The source material was T cells isolated from PBMCs.

The CDR3 reads CASSRLGGGRTEAFF. Here the CDR3 DNA reads TGCGCCAGCAGCCGCTTAGGGGGCGGAAGGACTGAAGCTTTCTTT. The chain couples TRBV5-1 to TRBJ1-1; TRBD1 agrees at 7 bases. The ends lost 4 bases at V and 5 bases at J; junction bases unmatched: 11. The CDR3 totals 15 residues. Germline-derived CDR1 and CDR2 are SGHRS and YFSETQ.